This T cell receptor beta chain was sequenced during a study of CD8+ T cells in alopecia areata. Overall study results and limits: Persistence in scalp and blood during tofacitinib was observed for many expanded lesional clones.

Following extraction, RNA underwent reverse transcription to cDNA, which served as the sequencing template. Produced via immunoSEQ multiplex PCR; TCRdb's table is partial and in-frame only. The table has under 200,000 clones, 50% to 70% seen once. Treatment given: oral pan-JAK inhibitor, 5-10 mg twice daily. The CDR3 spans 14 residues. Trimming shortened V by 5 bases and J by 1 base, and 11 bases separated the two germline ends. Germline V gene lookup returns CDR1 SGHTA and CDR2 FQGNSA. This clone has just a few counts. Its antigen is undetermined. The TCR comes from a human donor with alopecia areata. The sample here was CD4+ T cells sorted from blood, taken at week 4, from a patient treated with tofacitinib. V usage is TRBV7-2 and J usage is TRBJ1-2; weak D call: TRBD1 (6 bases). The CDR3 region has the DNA TGTGCCAGCAGCAGACAGGAGCGTAACTATGGCTACACCTTC. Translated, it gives CASSRQERNYGYTF.